What follows are 20 T cell receptor beta chains derived from one specimen sequenced in a study of cytomegalovirus exposure and HLA in healthy donors. This PCR relied on a set of 60 Vbeta primers and 13 Jbeta primers. Using immunoSEQ multiplex PCR, the repertoire was profiled, and TCRdb retains in-frame clones only, with some absent. The table has about 130,000 clones, about 80% seen once. Sequencing input: PBMCs. The receptors here all came from a man aged 25-45 years in good health and CMV-seronegative.

This clone has more than one count but fewer than ten. The V call is TRBV10-2, the J call TRBJ2-1; D unresolved. This CDR3 comprises 18 residues. The germline V and J ends were trimmed by 0 bases and 3 bases, with 18 bases remaining between them. The germline V gene has CDR1 WSHSY and CDR2 SAAADI. This chain's CDR3 is CASSESLLSKRSYNEQFF. CDR3 nucleotides: TGCGCCAGCAGTGAGTCCCTCCTTTCTAAACGAAGCTACAATGAGCAGTTCTTC.

The chain carries TRBV15 and TRBJ2-7, with TRBD1 identical over 7 bases. The CDR3 covers 15 residues. V trimming: 1 base; J trimming: 5 bases; junction bases outside the gene matches: 8. Per the germline V gene, CDR1 is LNHNV and CDR2 is YYDKDF (reference sequence). The DNA of the CDR3 is TGTGCCACCAGCAGAGTTACAGGGGTTTTGCACGAGCAGTACTTC. Protein: CATSRVTGVLHEQYF. Full variable domain (missing parts from reference TRBV15 and TRBJ2-7): DAMVIQNPRYQVTQFGKPVTLSCSQTLNHNVMYWYQQKSSQAPKLLFHYYDKDFNNEADTPDNFQSRRPNTSFCFLDIRSPGLGDTAMYLCATSRVTGVLHEQYFGPGTRLTVT.

The V gene is TRBV5-6, the J gene TRBJ2-7; TRBD1 aligns across 10 bases. The CDR3 is made up of 14 amino acids. Trimming cost V 3 bases and J 2 bases; bases outside gene matches: 2. CDR1 SGHDT and CDR2 YYEEEE come from the germline V gene. The CDR3 sequence: CASSWTGGTYEQYF. In nucleotides, the CDR3 is TGTGCCAGCAGCTGGACAGGGGGTACCTACGAGCAGTACTTC.

The J gene is TRBJ2-1, the V gene TRBV7-9; a possible D gene is TRBD2 (6 bases). Trimming took 3 bases from V and 3 from J, leaving 9 bases between them. The CDR3 consists of 14 residues. Germline V gene lookup returns CDR1 SEHNR and CDR2 FQNEAQ (reference sequence). CDR3 DNA sequence: TGTGCCAGCAGCTTCGGGGGATACTACAATGAGCAGTTCTTC. This encodes CASSFGGYYNEQFF. Complete variable domain (other parts from reference TRBV7-9 and TRBJ2-1): DTGVSQNPRHKITKRGQNVTFRCDPISEHNRLYWYRQTLGQGPEFLTYFQNEAQLEKSRLLSDRFSAERPKGSFSTLEIQRTEQGDSAMYLCASSFGGYYNEQFFGPGTRLTVL.

The rearrangement uses TRBV6-5 and TRBJ2-3; D unresolved. The germline V gene has CDR1 MNHEY and CDR2 SVGAGI. The CDR3 extends over 14 amino acids. The V and J ends lost 0 bases and 3 bases respectively, with 7 bases between them. The CDR3 region is CASSYSGQTDTQYF. In nucleotides, the CDR3 is TGTGCCAGCAGTTACTCGGGCCAGACAGATACGCAGTATTTT.

V usage is TRBV4-1 and J usage is TRBJ2-1, with TRBD2 as a possible D gene (7 bases). Between the trimmed V and J ends, which lost 0 bases and 5 bases, there was a span of 14 bases. The CDR3 runs 16 residues. The germline V gene has CDR1 MGHRA and CDR2 YSYEKL. The CDR3 nucleotides are TGCGCCAGCAGCCAAGATCGGGGGGCATCGAACAATGAGCAGTTCTTC. Protein: CASSQDRGASNNEQFF.

The rearrangement uses TRBV4-1 and TRBJ1-5; 7 bases are shared with TRBD1. Unmatched junction bases numbered 2, after V lost 4 bases and J lost 2 bases. Germline V gives CDR1 MGHRA, CDR2 YSYEKL. The CDR3 extends over 14 amino acids. DNA of the CDR3: TGCGCCAGCAGCCTCGGACAGGGCAATCAGCCCCAGCATTTT. Protein product: CASSLGQGNQPQHF.

This clone appeared a few times. V usage is TRBV7-9 and J usage is TRBJ1-3; unclear D gene. Looked up from germline, CDR1 is SEHNR and CDR2 is FQNEAQ (reference sequence). Deletions cut 4 bases from V and 0 bases from J, with 13 bases between. This CDR3 region has 16 residues. The CDR3 reads CASSSLGGPSGNTIYF. CDR3 coding DNA: TGTGCCAGCAGCTCTTTGGGCGGGCCCTCTGGAAACACCATATATTTT.

The chain employs TRBV19 and TRBJ1-6; no clear D gene. The CDR3 loop spans 14 amino acids. The V end was cut by 3 bases, the J end by 8 bases, with 11 bases between. Per germline, CDR1 LNHDA and CDR2 SQIVND (reference sequence). The CDR3 protein is CASSIGVGYSPLHF. The CDR3 DNA reads TGTGCCAGTAGTATTGGAGTTGGTTATTCACCCCTCCACTTT.

The chain couples TRBV4-3 to TRBJ2-5; possible D gene TRBD1, 5 bases. The CDR3 is 15 residues long. V was trimmed by 0 bases and J by 0 bases, leaving 8 bases between them. CDR1 is LGHNA, CDR2 YSLEER, per germline. In nucleotides, the CDR3 is TGCGCCAGCAGCCAAGATAGGGGCTACCAAGAGACCCAGTACTTC. It yields the protein CASSQDRGYQETQYF.

The J gene is TRBJ2-5, the V gene TRBV7-2; D possibly corresponds to TRBD1 (7 bases). CDR3 length: 15 amino acids. Germline lookup yields CDR1 SGHTA and CDR2 FQGNSA. Trimming took off 3 bases at V and 5 bases at J, with 16 bases between the two ends. The CDR3 DNA sequence: TGTGCCAGCAGCTTCCAGGGGGTTGGGAGGGAGACCCAGTACTTC. The encoded protein is CASSFQGVGRETQYF.

This chain connects TRBV19 to TRBJ2-3; 7 nucleotides line up with TRBD2. Germline V lookup: CDR1 LNHDA, CDR2 SQIVND (reference sequence). CDR3 length equals 15 residues. V was clipped by 5 bases and J by 5 bases; unmatched bases: 10. The CDR3 DNA follows: TGTGCCAGTAGTTCTAGCGGAGCCGCACGAGATACGCAGTATTTT. Translating it yields CASSSSGAARDTQYF.

The chain carries TRBV11-2 and TRBJ1-1, with TRBD1 matching over 10 bases. CDR1 is SGHAT, CDR2 FQNNGV, per germline. The trim removed 3 bases at V and 4 bases at J, leaving 2 bases unmatched. This CDR3 contains 14 residues. CDR3 region: CASSFGTGATEAFF. Here the CDR3 DNA reads TGTGCCAGCAGCTTCGGGACAGGGGCCACTGAAGCTTTCTTT.

V is TRBV11-2 and J is TRBJ2-5; TRBD2 agrees at 9 bases. V dropped 5 bases and J dropped 4; count of bases not matched to a gene: 11. Germline CDR1 reads SGHAT; CDR2 reads FQNNGV. The CDR3 is made up of 16 amino acids. The CDR3 DNA reads TGTGCCAGCAGCCGCCCACTGGCGGGGGGGCCAGAGACCCAGTACTTC. Protein product: CASSRPLAGGPETQYF. The complete variable domain, with remaining parts taken from reference TRBV11-2 and TRBJ2-5, reads EAGVAQSPRYKIIEKRQSVAFWCNPISGHATLYWYQQILGQGPKLLIQFQNNGVVDDSQLPKDRFSAERLKGVDSTLKIQPAKLEDSAVYLCASSRPLAGGPETQYFGPGTRLLVL.

This clone showed up just once. This chain joins TRBV28 and TRBJ1-2; 7 bases are shared with TRBD1. V shed 4 bases, J shed 9 bases, and the junction held 14 bases outside the gene matches. The germline gives CDR1 MDHEN, CDR2 SYDVKM. The length of the CDR3 is 15 residues. CDR3 loop: CASSSQTGTAIRYTF. In DNA form, the CDR3 reads TGTGCCAGCAGTTCCCAAACCGGGACAGCGATCCGCTACACCTTC.

This rearrangement joins TRBV2 to TRBJ1-5; TRBD1 matches at 9 bases. The CDR3 spans 14 residues. Germline trimming cut 10 bases from V and 4 bases from J; bases unmatched to any gene: 8. Germline V lookup: CDR1 SNHLY, CDR2 FYNNEI. CDR3 bases: TGTGCCACAACCCGGGACAGGGAAAATCAGCCCCAGCATTTT. This gives the protein CATTRDRENQPQHF.

The rearrangement links TRBV15 to TRBJ2-2; the D gene is possibly TRBD1 (5 bases). Germline CDR1 is LNHNV and CDR2 is YYDKDF (reference sequence). The CDR3 extends over 16 amino acids. The ends were cut back, 6 bases at V and 5 bases at J, with 19 bases in the middle. The CDR3 coding sequence is TGTGCCACCAGTTCCCTCAGGGTCGTGGGGACCGGGGAGCTGTTTTTT. Its translation is CATSSLRVVGTGELFF.

V usage is TRBV5-1 and J usage is TRBJ2-7, with 10 bases identical to TRBD2. V gave up 0 bases and J gave up 0 bases; unmatched junction bases: 12. Germline V gene sequence: CDR1 SGHRS, CDR2 YFSETQ. The CDR3 is made up of 19 amino acids. CDR3 amino acids: CASSLGLASGGLSSYEQYF. The CDR3 nucleotides are TGCGCCAGCAGCTTGGGTCTGGCTAGCGGGGGCCTTAGCTCCTACGAGCAGTACTTC.

The V call is TRBV7-8, the J call TRBJ2-1; 12 bases map to TRBD2. CDR3 length equals 15 residues. The trim removed 6 bases at V and 4 bases at J, leaving 4 bases unmatched. Germline V lookup: CDR1 SGHVS, CDR2 FQNEAQ. CDR3 residues: CASSTGLAGYNEQFF. The CDR3 DNA reads as TGTGCCAGCAGTACTGGACTAGCGGGATACAATGAGCAGTTCTTC. Combining the CDR3 with reference TRBV7-8 and TRBJ2-1 gives the whole variable domain GAGVSQSPRYKVAKRGQDVALRCDPISGHVSLFWYQQALGQGPEFLTYFQNEAQLDKSGLPSDRFFAERPEGSVSTLKIQRTQQEDSAVYLCASSTGLAGYNEQFFGPGTRLTVL.

The rearrangement uses TRBV5-1 and TRBJ2-1; D remains unclear. In germline, CDR1 is SGHRS, CDR2 YFSETQ. V was cut by 4 bases and J by 0 bases, with 8 bases left in between. The CDR3 extends over 14 amino acids. Here the CDR3 reads CASSPQNSYNEQFF. CDR3 in DNA: TGCGCCAGCAGCCCACAAAACTCCTACAATGAGCAGTTCTTC.